Here is one T cell receptor (beta chain) with its context. This sample is drawn from a study of blood T cell repertoires in COVID-19. Study information: COVID-19 samples, acute and convalescent, were from the United States, Italy and Spain. From T cells, B-cell-depleted T cells, or PBMCs came the material, which was cDNA or gDNA.

The CDR3 is 16 amino acids. V was clipped by 5 bases and J by 3 bases; unmatched bases: 4. Germline assignment: CDR1 SGHVS and CDR2 FQNEAQ. In the authors' methods: The assay estimated nucleated cells by amplifying reference gene primers. Clones were read by immunoSEQ multiplex PCR, and TCRdb kept only the in-frame ones, dropping some. That table gives V, J and clone size, and the DNA gave D and trimming. The data contain about 280,000 clones, roughly 88% of them singletons. The sequencing sample was made of peripheral blood. This clonotype was sampled from a man in his late teens or twenties with active or convalescent COVID-19. This sequence joins TRBV7-8 and TRBJ1-6, with 10 nucleotides matching TRBD1. The CDR3 DNA reads as TGTGCCAGCAGCCCCGGGACAGGGGTCTATAATTCACCCCTCCACTTT. The encoded protein is CASSPGTGVYNSPLHF.